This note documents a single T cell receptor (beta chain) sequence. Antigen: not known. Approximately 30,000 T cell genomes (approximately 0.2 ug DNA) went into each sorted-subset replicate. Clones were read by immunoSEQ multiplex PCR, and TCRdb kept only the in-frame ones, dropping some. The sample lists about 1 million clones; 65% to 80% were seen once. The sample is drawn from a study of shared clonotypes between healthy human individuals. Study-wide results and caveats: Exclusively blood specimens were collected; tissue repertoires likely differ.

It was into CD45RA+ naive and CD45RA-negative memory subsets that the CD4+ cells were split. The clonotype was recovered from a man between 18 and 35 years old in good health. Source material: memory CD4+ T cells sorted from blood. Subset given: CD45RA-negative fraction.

This CDR3 is CASSSGTPNSPLHF. CDR3 in DNA: TGTGCCAGCAGCTCCGGGACACCAAATTCACCCCTCCACTTT. The chain employs TRBV6-6 and TRBJ1-6, with a possible D match to TRBD1 (6 bases). Trimming left V 6 bases short and J 7 bases short, with 13 bases between. CDR3 length: 14 residues. Germline V gene data show CDR1 as MNHNY and CDR2 as SVGAGI (reference sequence).